This T cell receptor beta chain was sequenced in a study of CD8 T cells in Susac syndrome. Germline V gene sequence: CDR1 ENHRY, CDR2 SYGVKD. The CDR3 contains 14 residues. The junction had 11 bases not matched to a gene; V was cut back by 10 bases and J by 4 bases. RNA totalling roughly 0.45 to 1 ug underwent reverse transcription with random hexamers. Amplification of TCR beta CDR3 used immunoSEQ multiplex PCR across 54 Vbeta and 13 Jbeta. TCRdb used MiXCR to reprocess the immunoSEQ multiplex PCR reads, holding one entry per CDR3 protein. This sample has more than 100,000 distinct CDR3 sequences, with over 90% found just once.

The receptor was isolated from a human donor in good health. The gene calls are TRBV10-3 and TRBJ2-5; 8 bases map to TRBD2. The sample was CD4+ T cells from PBMCs. CDR3 sequence (DNA): TGTGCCACCAGAGGGGGGCTAGCGGGAGAGACCCAGTACTTC. This sequence encodes CATRGGLAGETQYF.